This is a list of T cell receptor beta chains from one sample in a study of blood T cell repertoires in COVID-19. Repertoires were generated with immunoSEQ multiplex PCR, while TCRdb's copy carries only in-frame clones and drops some. Among approximately 110,000 clones listed, roughly 81% were seen once. The source material was peripheral blood. The receptors shown here come from a man between 35 and 55 years old with acute or convalescent COVID-19. CDR3s include the opening cysteine and the closing phenylalanine or tryptophan. A D gene is named only where the DNA matches it firmly. Not all rows give a size; the values are once, few, many and, for expanded clones, a class.

-	TRBV9	TRBJ2-7	-	TGTGCCAGCAGCCCCAGGGGGGATCCGGGATACGAGCAGTACTTC	CASSPRGDPGYEQYF
TRBD2	TRBV6-2/TRBV6-3	TRBJ2-3	-	TGTGCCAGCAGTTACGGGACTAGTTCGGATACGCAGTATTTT	CASSYGTSSDTQYF
-	TRBV2	TRBJ2-3	-	TGTGCCAGCAGGTACCTAGCAGATACGCAGTATTTT	CASRYLADTQYF
-	TRBV19	TRBJ2-1	-	TGTGCCAGTAGTACCAAACAGCTCCGGACCTACAATGAGCAGTTCTTC	CASSTKQLRTYNEQFF
TRBD1	TRBV5-4	TRBJ2-3	once	TGTGCCAGCAGCTTGGTAACAGGGGCCCCAGATACGCAGTATTTT	CASSLVTGAPDTQYF
TRBD2	TRBV4-1	TRBJ2-3	-	TGCGCCAGCAGCCAAGCACTCGGGACTAGCGGGGGTATACTAGGTACGCAGTATTTT	CASSQALGTSGGILGTQYF
TRBD1	TRBV5-1	TRBJ1-2	once	TGCGCCAGCAGTCCGGGACAGGGGGATGGCTACACCTTC	CASSPGQGDGYTF
TRBD1	TRBV7-9	TRBJ2-1	-	TGTGCCAGCAGCGCCGGGACAGAAAGTTACAATGAGCAGTTCTTC	CASSAGTESYNEQFF
TRBD2	TRBV30	TRBJ2-2	-	TGTGCCTGGAGTGACCGCGGTGGACTAGCGGGGGGGCCAAGCACCGGGGAGCTGTTTTTT	CAWSDRGGLAGGPSTGELFF
TRBD2	TRBV5-1	TRBJ2-3	-	TGCGCCAGCAGCAAGGGACTAGCGGGGGAACTCACAGATACGCAGTATTTT	CASSKGLAGELTDTQYF
-	TRBV24-1	TRBJ2-7	-	TGTGCCACCAGTAGGGGCTACGAGCAGTACTTC	CATSRGYEQYF
TRBD1	TRBV18	TRBJ2-3	-	TGTGCCAGCTCATTAACCGGGACAGACACAGATACGCAGTATTTT	CASSLTGTDTDTQYF
TRBD1	TRBV4-3	TRBJ1-2	-	TGCGCCAGCAGCCAAGATTCCAGGGGGAACTATGGCTACACCTTC	CASSQDSRGNYGYTF
-	TRBV7-2	TRBJ2-5	-	TGTGCCAGCAGCCCGTACGGGGTACAAGAGACCCAGTACTTC	CASSPYGVQETQYF
-	TRBV2	TRBJ2-1	-	TGTGCCAGCAGTCGGCCTAGGGGCGAGGAGCAGTTCTTC	CASSRPRGEEQFF
TRBD1	TRBV2	TRBJ2-2	-	TGTGCCGGACAGGGGGAGGTATTAACCGGGGAGCTGTTTTTT	CAGQGEVLTGELFF
-	TRBV21-1	TRBJ1-5	once	TGTGCCAGCAGCAAAGATGCAGGGACAGGGGCCGTTTCTAGCAATCAGCCCCAGCATTTT	CASSKDAGTGAVSSNQPQHF
TRBD1	TRBV24-1	TRBJ2-2	-	TGTGCCACCAGTGTCGACAGGGATGACACCGGGGAGCTGTTTTTT	CATSVDRDDTGELFF
-	TRBV9	TRBJ1-6	-	TGTGCCAGCAGCGTAGTTAATTCTTTAAATTCACCCCTCCACTTT	CASSVVNSLNSPLHF
-	TRBV19	TRBJ1-1	few	TGTGCCAGTAGGGCGGGGAGGGAAGAAGCTTTCTTT	CASRAGREEAFF
TRBD1	TRBV9	TRBJ2-3	-	TGTGCCAGCAGACAGGGACAGGGGTTATCAGATACGCAGTATTTT	CASRQGQGLSDTQYF
-	TRBV14	TRBJ2-3	-	TGTGCCAGCAGCCAGGGGCTCTCAGATACGCAGTATTTT	CASSQGLSDTQYF
TRBD1	TRBV7-8	TRBJ2-3	-	TGTGCCAGCAGTCGCCGGACCGGGACAGGGAAGGCAGATACGCAGTATTTT	CASSRRTGTGKADTQYF
-	TRBV7-9	TRBJ2-3	-	TGTGCCAGCAGCTTTCAATTGACAGATACGCAGTATTTT	CASSFQLTDTQYF
-	TRBV3-1/TRBV3-2	TRBJ2-7	once	TGTGCCAGCAGCCAAGCTTTGGTCGGTACCTACGAGCAGTACTTC	CASSQALVGTYEQYF
-	TRBV19	TRBJ1-6	-	TGTGCCAGTAAAGGGGGTGCGTCCTATAATTCACCCCTCCACTTT	CASKGGASYNSPLHF
-	TRBV7-9	TRBJ2-3	-	TGTGCCAGCAGGCGACAATCGACGTCTTATACGCAGTATTTT	CASRRQSTSYTQYF
TRBD1	TRBV24-1	TRBJ2-5	-	TGTGCCACCAGTGCTAAGGACAGGGAAGAGACCCAGTACTTC	CATSAKDREETQYF
TRBD1	TRBV20-1	TRBJ1-5	-	TGCAGTGCTAGTGAAGGCGGGACAGGGAATCAGCCCCAGCATTTT	CSASEGGTGNQPQHF
-	TRBV5-8	TRBJ2-3	few	TGTGCCAGCAGCTTGTCCCGGGGTACAGATACGCAGTATTTT	CASSLSRGTDTQYF